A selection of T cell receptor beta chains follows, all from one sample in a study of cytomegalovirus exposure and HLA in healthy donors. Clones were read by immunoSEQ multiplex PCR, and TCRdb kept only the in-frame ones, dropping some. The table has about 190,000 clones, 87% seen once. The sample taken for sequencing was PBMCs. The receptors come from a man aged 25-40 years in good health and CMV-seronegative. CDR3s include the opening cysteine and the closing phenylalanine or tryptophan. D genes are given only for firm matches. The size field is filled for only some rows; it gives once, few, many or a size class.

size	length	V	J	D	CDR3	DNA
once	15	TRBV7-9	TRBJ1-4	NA	CSSSSNVGINEKLFF	TGTTCCAGCAGCTCAAATGTGGGCATTAATGAAAAACTGTTTTTT
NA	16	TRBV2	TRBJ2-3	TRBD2	CASRKNSGGLTDTQYF	TGTGCCAGCCGGAAGAATAGCGGGGGGCTCACAGATACGCAGTATTTT
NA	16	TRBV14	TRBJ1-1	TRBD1	CASSQHQGVLNTEAFF	TGTGCCAGCAGCCAACACCAGGGGGTTCTGAACACTGAAGCTTTCTTT
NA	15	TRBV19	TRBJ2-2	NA	CASSRASENTGELFF	TGTGCCAGTAGTAGGGCTAGCGAGAACACCGGGGAGCTGTTTTTT
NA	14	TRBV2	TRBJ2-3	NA	CASRQPTSTDTQYF	TGTGCCAGCCGACAGCCGACTAGCACAGATACGCAGTATTTT
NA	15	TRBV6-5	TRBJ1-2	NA	CASSYSRPGAGGYTF	TGTGCCAGCAGTTACTCGAGGCCGGGTGCGGGTGGCTACACCTTC
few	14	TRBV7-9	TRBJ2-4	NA	CASSPGQQLNIQYF	TGTGCCAGCAGCCCAGGACAGCAGTTAAACATTCAGTACTTC
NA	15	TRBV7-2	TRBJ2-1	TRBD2	CASSSQLGGYNEQFF	TGTGCCAGCAGCTCCCAACTCGGGGGGTACAATGAGCAGTTCTTC
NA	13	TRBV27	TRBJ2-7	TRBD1	CASSFINGQGQYF	TGTGCCAGCAGTTTTATTAACGGACAGGGGCAGTACTTC
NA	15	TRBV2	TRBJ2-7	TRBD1	CASSGSGQAPYEQYF	TGTGCCAGCAGCGGCTCGGGACAGGCGCCCTACGAGCAGTACTTC
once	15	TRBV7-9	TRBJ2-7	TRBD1	CASSFFGTGDDEQYF	TGTGCCAGCAGCTTCTTCGGGACAGGGGATGACGAGCAGTACTTC
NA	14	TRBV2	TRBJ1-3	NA	CASSLQGLGNTIYF	TGTGCCAGCAGTCTTCAGGGGCTAGGAAACACCATATATTTT
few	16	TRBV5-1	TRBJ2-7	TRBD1	CASSSTPLGQGDEQYF	TGCGCCAGCAGCTCGACACCCCTAGGACAGGGCGACGAGCAGTACTTC
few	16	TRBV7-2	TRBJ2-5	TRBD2	CASSSTSGGYQETQYF	TGTGCCAGCAGCTCGACTAGCGGGGGGTACCAAGAGACCCAGTACTTC
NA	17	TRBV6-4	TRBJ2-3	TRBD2	CASSERPSGGAADTQYF	TGTGCCAGCAGTGAGCGGCCTAGCGGGGGGGCCGCAGATACGCAGTATTTT
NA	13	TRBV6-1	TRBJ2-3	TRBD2	CASSRGGVDTQYF	TGTGCCAGCAGTCGTGGGGGGGTGGATACGCAGTATTTT
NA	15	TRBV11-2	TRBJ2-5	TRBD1	CASSPSRTGGETQYF	TGTGCCAGCAGCCCATCCCGGACAGGGGGAGAGACCCAGTACTTC
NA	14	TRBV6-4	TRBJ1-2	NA	CASSDYLFGDGYTF	TGTGCCAGCAGTGACTACCTCTTCGGGGATGGCTACACCTTC
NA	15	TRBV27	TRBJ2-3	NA	CASSLGQWSTDTQYF	TGTGCCAGCAGTTTGGGGCAGTGGAGCACAGATACGCAGTATTTT
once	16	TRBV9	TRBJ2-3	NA	CASSVDAGLFTDTQYF	TGTGCCAGCAGCGTAGACGCGGGACTTTTCACAGATACGCAGTATTTT
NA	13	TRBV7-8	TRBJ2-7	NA	CASSRGIQGLLYF	TGTGCCAGCAGCCGTGGCATACAGGGTCTATTGTACTTC
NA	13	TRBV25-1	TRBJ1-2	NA	CASRSYGGRGYTF	TGTGCCAGCAGAAGCTACGGGGGGCGAGGCTACACCTTC
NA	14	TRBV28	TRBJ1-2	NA	CASSGQGRMGGYTF	TGTGCCAGCAGTGGGCAGGGGCGCATGGGTGGCTACACCTTC
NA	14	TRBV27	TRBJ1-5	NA	CASSLSPEGQPQHF	TGTGCCAGCAGTCTTTCCCCCGAGGGTCAGCCCCAGCATTTT
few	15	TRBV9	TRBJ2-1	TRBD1	CASSPTPTGHNEQFF	TGTGCCAGCAGCCCGACCCCGACAGGGCACAATGAGCAGTTCTTC
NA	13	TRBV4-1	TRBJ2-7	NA	CASSQAVGWEQYF	TGCGCCAGCAGCCAAGCCGTCGGGTGGGAGCAGTACTTC
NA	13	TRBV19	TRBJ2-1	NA	CASTPGYAREQFF	TGTGCCAGTACCCCGGGATACGCTCGTGAGCAGTTCTTC
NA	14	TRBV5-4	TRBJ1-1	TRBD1	CASTEDRGSTEAFF	TGTGCCAGCACCGAAGACAGGGGGAGCACTGAAGCTTTCTTT
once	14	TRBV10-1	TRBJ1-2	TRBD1	CASSDLDRDHGYTF	TGCGCCAGCAGTGACCTGGACAGGGACCATGGCTACACCTTC
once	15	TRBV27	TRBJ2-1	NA	CASSLSSNIYNEQFF	TGTGCCAGCAGTTTGTCTAGCAATATCTACAATGAGCAGTTCTTC
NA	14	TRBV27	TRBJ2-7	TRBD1	CASGPGQGWYEQYF	TGTGCCAGTGGACCGGGACAGGGGTGGTACGAGCAGTACTTC
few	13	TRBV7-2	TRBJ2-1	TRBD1	CASSYRQGNEQFF	TGTGCCAGCAGCTATAGACAGGGCAATGAGCAGTTCTTC
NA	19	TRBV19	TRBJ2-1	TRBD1	CASRGQGDDWARSADEQFF	TGTGCCAGTCGCGGACAGGGGGACGATTGGGCCCGGAGTGCCGATGAGCAGTTCTTC
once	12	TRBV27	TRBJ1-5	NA	CASRASNQPQHF	TGTGCCAGCAGGGCTAGCAATCAGCCCCAGCATTTT
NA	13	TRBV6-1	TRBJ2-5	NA	CASSEDGVTVQYF	TGTGCCAGCAGTGAAGACGGGGTGACCGTGCAGTACTTC
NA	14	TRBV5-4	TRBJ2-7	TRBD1	CASSFDRALGEQYF	TGTGCCAGCAGCTTTGACAGGGCTCTGGGCGAGCAGTACTTC
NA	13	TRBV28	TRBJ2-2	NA	CASSFWGAGELFF	TGTGCCAGCAGTTTTTGGGGGGCCGGGGAGCTGTTTTTT
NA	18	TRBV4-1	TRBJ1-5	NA	CASSQGRLSPLGNQPQHF	TGCGCCAGCAGCCAAGGTCGACTCTCCCCCTTGGGCAATCAGCCCCAGCATTTT
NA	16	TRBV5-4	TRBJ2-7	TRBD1	CASSFGGTGVPYEQYF	TGTGCCAGCAGCTTTGGCGGGACAGGGGTTCCCTACGAGCAGTACTTC
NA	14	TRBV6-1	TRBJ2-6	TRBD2	CAGLIAGGANVLTF	TGTGCCGGACTAATAGCGGGGGGGGCCAACGTCCTGACTTTC
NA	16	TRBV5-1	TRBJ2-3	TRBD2	CASSWTSGGVTDTQYF	TGCGCCAGCAGCTGGACTAGCGGGGGTGTCACAGATACGCAGTATTTT
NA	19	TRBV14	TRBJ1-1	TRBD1	CASSQDEIQTGAGFTEAFF	TGTGCCAGCAGCCAAGACGAGATCCAAACAGGGGCTGGTTTCACTGAAGCTTTCTTT
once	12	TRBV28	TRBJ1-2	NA	CASMRESHGYTF	TGTGCCAGCATGAGGGAAAGTCATGGCTACACCTTC